Listed below are T cell receptor beta chains from one sample, sequenced in a study of blood T cell repertoires in COVID-19. Sequenced by immunoSEQ multiplex PCR; TCRdb stores in-frame clones only, minus some. This sample yields more than 300,000 clones, of which more than 70% are seen a single time; more than 9% belongs to the top ten. The sequenced sample was peripheral blood. The receptor source for this set is a woman aged 25-40 years with COVID-19, enrolled during active disease. Both conserved end residues are part of each CDR3. Fields, in order: CDR3 DNA, CDR3 protein, J gene, V gene, clone size, D gene. The D gene is left open where the match is weak. Expanded clones are given a class, and other clones once, few, many or no size at all.

TGTGCCAGCAGTTCCCCGACAGGGGGCTCTGGGGCCAACGTCCTGACTTTC,CASSSPTGGSGANVLTF,TRBJ2-6,TRBV27,-,TRBD1
TGCAGCGTCGCGGGGGAGACTGGGGCCAACGTCCTGACTTTC,CSVAGETGANVLTF,TRBJ2-6,TRBV29-1,once,TRBD2
TGTGCCAGCAGCCTGTTGGGACAGGGGGGATCGCAGCCCCAGCATTTT,CASSLLGQGGSQPQHF,TRBJ1-5,TRBV5-6,-,TRBD1
TGTGCCAGCAGCTACTCCAATGAAGCTTTCTTT,CASSYSNEAFF,TRBJ1-1,TRBV5-6,-,-
TGTGCCAGCAGCCCCCGAAGCGGGGGCCAGACAGATACGCAGTATTTT,CASSPRSGGQTDTQYF,TRBJ2-3,TRBV9,-,TRBD2
TGTGCCAGCAGCCCTGGACTAGCGGACACAGATACGCAGTATTTT,CASSPGLADTDTQYF,TRBJ2-3,TRBV7-9,-,TRBD2
TGTGCCAGCAGTGATCTCCCGAACACTGAAGCTTTCTTT,CASSDLPNTEAFF,TRBJ1-1,TRBV25-1,-,-
TGTGCCAGCAGTGACTCCGGACTTAGCACAGATACGCAGTATTTT,CASSDSGLSTDTQYF,TRBJ2-3,TRBV6-4,-,-
TGTGCCAGCAGTGACCGGGACAGGGGGCCTGAAAAACTGTTTTTT,CASSDRDRGPEKLFF,TRBJ1-4,TRBV6-1,-,TRBD1
TGTGCCTGGAGTCCCCGGGGGGAGCAGTTCTTC,CAWSPRGEQFF,TRBJ2-1,TRBV30,-,-
TGTGCCAGCAGCTTAAGGGGACAGGGACGCACCGGGGAGCTGTTTTTT,CASSLRGQGRTGELFF,TRBJ2-2,TRBV7-9,-,TRBD1
TGTGCCAGCAGCTTAGAAGTAGCGGATACGCAGTATTTT,CASSLEVADTQYF,TRBJ2-3,TRBV7-2,-,-
TGCAGTGCTAGTAGCCCTAGCACAGATACGCAGTATTTT,CSASSPSTDTQYF,TRBJ2-3,TRBV20-1,-,-
TGTGCCAGCAGCCTTGGGGGGCAGCCCCAGCATTTT,CASSLGGQPQHF,TRBJ1-5,TRBV7-9,-,-
TGTGCCAGCAGGTCGGGACCAGGGGGACAGGGTGCCCCTGAAGCTTTCTTT,CASRSGPGGQGAPEAFF,TRBJ1-1,TRBV2,-,TRBD1
TGTGCCAGCTCACCAGTGCAGGGCTACGAGCAGTACTTC,CASSPVQGYEQYF,TRBJ2-7,TRBV18,-,-
TGTGCCAGCAGGAGGGGACAGTTATCCAATCAGCCCCAGCATTTT,CASRRGQLSNQPQHF,TRBJ1-5,TRBV2,-,TRBD1
TGTGCCAGCAGCTTGACAGGGCGGGACGAGCAGTACTTC,CASSLTGRDEQYF,TRBJ2-7,TRBV5-5,-,-
TGCGCCAGCAGCCAAGAAGGGGGGGGCCTAAGGGTGAATCAGCCCCAGCATTTT,CASSQEGGGLRVNQPQHF,TRBJ1-5,TRBV4-1,once,-
TGTGCCAGCAGCTTGGGAACTAGCGGCACAGATACGCAGTATTTT,CASSLGTSGTDTQYF,TRBJ2-3,TRBV5-4,-,TRBD2
TGTGCCAGCAGCTTAGTGGCGGGACCCTTCTACAATGAGCAGTTCTTC,CASSLVAGPFYNEQFF,TRBJ2-1,TRBV11-2,few,-
TGTGCCAGCAGCCAAGGTCCTAAGACAGGGGGTAGGACAGATACGCAGTATTTT,CASSQGPKTGGRTDTQYF,TRBJ2-3,TRBV4-2,once,TRBD1
TGTGCCAGCAGTAGGACAGGGGGCAACGGGGAGCTGTTTTTT,CASSRTGGNGELFF,TRBJ2-2,TRBV6-5,few,TRBD1
TGTGCCACCAGTCCCCCAGGGCGAAGCACCGGGGAGCTGTTTTTT,CATSPPGRSTGELFF,TRBJ2-2,TRBV24-1,-,-
TGCGCCAGCCGCCGGGACACCCTCGGCGAGCAGTACTTC,CASRRDTLGEQYF,TRBJ2-7,TRBV5-1,once,-
TGTGCCACCAGCAGAGGGACAGGGTATGAGCAGTTCTTC,CATSRGTGYEQFF,TRBJ2-1,TRBV15,-,TRBD1
TGCGCCAGCAGCAAGGACAGGGGGTATGACACTGAAGCTTTCTTT,CASSKDRGYDTEAFF,TRBJ1-1,TRBV5-1,-,TRBD1
TGTGCCAGCAGCGGGGCCAACGTAAACACTGAAGCTTTCTTT,CASSGANVNTEAFF,TRBJ1-1,TRBV9,once,-
TGTGCCAGCAGCTTAAATGTTGGAAGGGGCGAATCCCTCCACTTT,CASSLNVGRGESLHF,TRBJ1-6,TRBV7-8,-,-
TGCGCCAGCAGCCAAGATAGGACAGGGTTGAGGTTAGGAACTAATGAAAAACTGTTTTTT,CASSQDRTGLRLGTNEKLFF,TRBJ1-4,TRBV4-3,-,TRBD1
TGTGCCAGCTCACCGACACGACAGGGGCGGATGAGTCAGCCCCAGCATTTT,CASSPTRQGRMSQPQHF,TRBJ1-5,TRBV18,-,TRBD1
TGTGCCAGTAGTATAGTGGCTTCACGAGGAGCTACGCAGTATTTT,CASSIVASRGATQYF,TRBJ2-3,TRBV19,-,-
TGTGCCAGCAGCTCCACGAGGGACTGGGACACTGAAGCTTTCTTT,CASSSTRDWDTEAFF,TRBJ1-1,TRBV6-5,-,-
TGTGCCAGCAGTCCTCCCGGAGGAGGGAACAATCAGCCCCAGCATTTT,CASSPPGGGNNQPQHF,TRBJ1-5,TRBV11-2,-,-
TGTGCCAGCAGTTTAGGCGGGCGGCATGAGCAGTTCTTC,CASSLGGRHEQFF,TRBJ2-1,TRBV12-3/TRBV12-4,-,-
TGTGCCAGCAGCCCTCCTGACAGGGGGCTGGGAAACACCATATATTTT,CASSPPDRGLGNTIYF,TRBJ1-3,TRBV7-3,-,TRBD1
TGTGCCAGCAGCTTAGCGGCTAGCGGGAGGGGCACAGATACGCAGTATTTT,CASSLAASGRGTDTQYF,TRBJ2-3,TRBV7-2,-,TRBD2
TGCCTACTCGACGAGCAGTACTTC,CLLDEQYF,TRBJ2-7,TRBV19,-,-
TGTGCCAGCTCACCAGGTACAGGGGGCTACGAGCAGTACTTC,CASSPGTGGYEQYF,TRBJ2-7,TRBV18,-,TRBD1
TGTGCCAGCAGTTTGGTGCGGAGCAATCAGCCCCAGCATTTT,CASSLVRSNQPQHF,TRBJ1-5,TRBV28,few,-
TGTGCCAGTAGTATCCTGTTGAGCTCCTACAATGAGCAGTTCTTC,CASSILLSSYNEQFF,TRBJ2-1,TRBV19,-,-
TGCGCCAGCAGCCAAGTAAGGGACAGCGTTAATTCACCCCTCCACTTT,CASSQVRDSVNSPLHF,TRBJ1-6,TRBV4-1,-,TRBD1
TGTGCCAGCAGCCCTACAGGGGATACTGAAGCTTTCTTT,CASSPTGDTEAFF,TRBJ1-1,TRBV3-1/TRBV3-2,few,TRBD1
TGTGCCAGCAGCTCGCCCCGGGACAGAGAATCCTTAGGGTCCCAGTACTTC,CASSSPRDRESLGSQYF,TRBJ2-5,TRBV5-4,-,TRBD1
TGTGCCAGCAGCGTAGATTCGGGTGCATATGGCTACACCTTC,CASSVDSGAYGYTF,TRBJ1-2,TRBV7-2,-,-
TGCGCCAGCAGCAGGACTAGCGTCAATGAGCAGTTCTTC,CASSRTSVNEQFF,TRBJ2-1,TRBV5-1,-,TRBD2
TGCGCCAGCAGTGAGGCGGGTCCCCTGGGCAATCAGCCCCAGCATTTT,CASSEAGPLGNQPQHF,TRBJ1-5,TRBV10-2,-,-
TGTGCCAGCAGTCGGGACAGGGTAGCTGGAAACACCATATATTTT,CASSRDRVAGNTIYF,TRBJ1-3,TRBV6-5,-,TRBD1
TGCAGCGTTGAGCAGGGTGATACGCAGTATTTT,CSVEQGDTQYF,TRBJ2-3,TRBV29-1,-,-
TGTGCCAGCAGGCCAACTAGCGGGAGGATATATGAGCAGTTCTTC,CASRPTSGRIYEQFF,TRBJ2-1,TRBV2,-,TRBD2
TGTGCCAGCAGCCCCCCTACCGGGGAGCTGTTTTTT,CASSPPTGELFF,TRBJ2-2,TRBV11-2,-,-
TGTGCCAGCAGCTCCGGGGGAGCGAACACCGGGGAGCTGTTTTTT,CASSSGGANTGELFF,TRBJ2-2,TRBV6-5,-,-
TGTGCCAGCAGTCCCGGTGGCCAAGAGACCCAGTACTTC,CASSPGGQETQYF,TRBJ2-5,TRBV28,-,-
TGTGCCAGCAGCGCCGATCCACACAGGGCTGCCGGAAACACCATATATTTT,CASSADPHRAAGNTIYF,TRBJ1-3,TRBV9,-,-
TGCGCCAGCAGCTTGGCTCAGGGCACCGGGGAGCTGTTTTTT,CASSLAQGTGELFF,TRBJ2-2,TRBV5-1,few,-